One and the same sample provided the 29 T cell receptor beta chains below, sequenced in a study of T cells in Graves' hyperthyroidism and ophthalmopathy. TCR beta CDR3 region amplification was performed from RNA transcripts. TCR CDR3 underwent first-round RT-PCR with the HTBI primer set. TCRdb analysed the multiplex PCR reads with MiXCR anew, one entry per CDR3 protein. Among 550,000 to 800,000 distinct CDR3 sequences, about a sixth were seen once, and the ten largest hold under 10%. Sequenced sample: blood. The receptor set was obtained from a man in his late teens or twenties with Graves' hyperthyroidism.

The chain recombines TRBV19 with TRBJ2-7, with unresolved D. The CDR3 sequence is 14 residues long. The V end lost 0 bases, the J end lost 5 bases, and 11 bases lay between the germline ends. CDR1 and CDR2 (germline): LNHDA, SQIVND (reference sequence). In DNA form, the CDR3 reads TGTGCCAGTAGTATAGAAGGGTTTCAGGACGAGCAGTACTTC. Translated, it gives CASSIEGFQDEQYF. Supplemented by reference TRBV19 and TRBJ2-7, the full variable domain reads DGGITQSPKYLFRKEGQNVTLSCEQNLNHDAMYWYRQDPGQGLRLIYYSQIVNDFQKGDIAEGYSVSREKKESFPLTVTSAQKNPTAFYLCASSIEGFQDEQYFGPGTRLTVT.

The sample holds a few counts of this clonotype. The chain's CDR3 is CASRFLYQPQHF. The CDR3, as DNA: TGTGCCAGTAGATTCCTGTATCAGCCCCAGCATTTT. The chain couples TRBV19 to TRBJ1-5; D is unclear. Trimming left V 6 bases short and J 5 bases short, with 8 bases between. CDR3 length: 12 residues. Germline values: CDR1 LNHDA, CDR2 SQIVND (reference sequence). Filled out from reference TRBV19 and TRBJ1-5, the complete variable domain reads DGGITQSPKYLFRKEGQNVTLSCEQNLNHDAMYWYRQDPGQGLRLIYYSQIVNDFQKGDIAEGYSVSREKKESFPLTVTSAQKNPTAFYLCASRFLYQPQHFGDGTRLSIL.

This clonotype has a handful of counts. The V gene is TRBV6-2 or TRBV6-3, the J gene TRBJ1-1; no clear D. In germline, CDR1 is MNHEY, CDR2 SVGEGT. The ends were cut back, 0 bases at V and 3 bases at J, with 5 bases in the middle. The CDR3 runs to 13 residues. DNA of the CDR3: TGTGCCAGCAGTTACTCAATGTACACTGAAGCTTTCTTT. It codes for CASSYSMYTEAFF.

A single count supports this clonotype. CDR3 region: CSARPAGSGELFF. For the CDR3, the DNA is TGCAGTGCTAGACCTGCAGGGTCCGGGGAGCTGTTTTTT. This chain connects TRBV20-1 to TRBJ2-2, with D tentatively TRBD1 (5 bases). Germline lookup yields CDR1 DFQATT and CDR2 SNEGSKA (reference sequence). CDR3 length equals 13 residues. Trimming left V 2 bases short and J 6 bases short, with 10 bases between.

This clonotype has more than one count but fewer than ten. This chain links TRBV13 with TRBJ2-7; D remains ambiguous. The CDR3 covers 15 residues. Germline values: CDR1 PRHDT, CDR2 FYEKMQ (reference sequence). Trimming took off 3 bases at V and 5 bases at J, with 17 bases between the two ends. CDR3 residues: CASSFGVGPLHEQYF. The CDR3 coding sequence is TGTGCCAGCAGCTTTGGGGTAGGGCCCCTCCACGAGCAGTACTTC. Combining the CDR3 with reference TRBV13 and TRBJ2-7 gives the whole variable domain AAGVIQSPRHLIKEKRETATLKCYPIPRHDTVYWYQQGPGQDPQFLISFYEKMQSDKGSIPDRFSAQQFSDYHSELNMSSLELGDSALYFCASSFGVGPLHEQYFGPGTRLTVT.

This clonotype was detected only a few times. The chain has TRBV28 and TRBJ2-7, with 7 positions matching TRBD2. The CDR3 loop spans 15 amino acids. Trimming at V came to 5 bases and at J to 5 bases, leaving 12 bases not matched to a gene. Germline values: CDR1 MDHEN, CDR2 SYDVKM. The CDR3 region has the DNA TGTGCCAGCAGTAGTGGCGCAGGGAGGGTGAACGAGCAGTACTTC. Protein product: CASSSGAGRVNEQYF.

This clonotype has at least ten counts. V is TRBV12-3 or TRBV12-4 and J is TRBJ2-3; 10 positions match TRBD1. Trimming removed 6 bases from V and 6 bases from J; junction bases left unmatched: 9. This CDR3 is built from 15 residues. This chain's CDR3 is CASRGGGQGGDTQYF. In DNA form, the CDR3 reads TGTGCCAGCAGGGGCGGAGGACAGGGGGGTGATACGCAGTATTTT.

The rearrangement links TRBV5-1 to TRBJ2-3; 7 bases agree with TRBD2. Unmatched junction bases numbered 14, after V lost 7 bases and J lost 6 bases. This CDR3 is 15 amino acids long. Germline CDR1 SGHRS, CDR2 YFSETQ. CDR3 sequence (DNA): TGCGCCAGCGGCCTGGCGGGAGTCTACGGGGATACGCAGTATTTT. Its translation is CASGLAGVYGDTQYF.

This clonotype has a count of ten or more. The rearrangement links TRBV5-4 to TRBJ2-3; 11 bases align to TRBD1. CDR1 SGHNT and CDR2 YYREEE come from the germline V gene (reference sequence). The junction had 12 bases not matched to a gene; V was cut back by 4 bases and J by 8 bases. This CDR3 is 16 amino acids long. Written as DNA, the CDR3 is TGTGCCAGCAGCCCCGGGACAGGGGGAGGACATGGTACGCAGTATTTT. Protein product: CASSPGTGGGHGTQYF.

The chain employs TRBV15 and TRBJ2-5; unclear D gene. With 2 bases removed from V and 0 bases from J, the gap between germline ends came to 1 base. This CDR3 is 12 amino acids long. Per germline, CDR1 LNHNV and CDR2 YYDKDF (reference sequence). Written as DNA, the CDR3 is TGTGCCACCAGCAGACACCAAGAGACCCAGTACTTC. It codes for CATSRHQETQYF.

At least ten counts were recorded for this clonotype. The chain combines TRBV7-2 with TRBJ2-7; 9 bases are a match to TRBD1. CDR1 is SGHTA, CDR2 FQGNSA, per germline. The CDR3 spans 15 residues. The junction had 11 bases not matched to a gene; V was cut back by 5 bases and J by 6 bases. The CDR3 region has the DNA TGTGCCAGCAGCCCCCCACCCGGGACAGGGACCGAGCAGTACTTC. Residues: CASSPPPGTGTEQYF.

This clonotype was detected ten times or more. The chain is built from TRBV27 and TRBJ2-1, with no clear D. V was trimmed by 3 bases and J by 4 bases, leaving 10 bases between them. Germline V gives CDR1 MNHEY, CDR2 SMNVEV (reference sequence). This CDR3 contains 14 residues. The CDR3 DNA is TGTGCCAGCAGTTTGCAGCAGAGATACAATGAGCAGTTCTTC. Translating gives CASSLQQRYNEQFF.

This rearrangement joins TRBV4-3 to TRBJ2-1, with D perhaps matching TRBD2 (6 bases). V lost 1 base, J lost 10 bases, and 11 bases lay in between. The CDR3 extends over 13 amino acids. The V gene's germline CDR1 is LGHNA and CDR2 YSLEER. The CDR3 DNA is TGCGCCAGCAGCCAAGGGGGGGTAGGGGAGCAGTTCTTC. Translated, it gives CASSQGGVGEQFF.

There are many counts of this clonotype. The chain combines TRBV28 with TRBJ1-1, with no clear D. This CDR3 has 12 amino acids. The germline V and J ends were trimmed by 5 bases and 1 base, with 5 bases remaining between them. CDR1 and CDR2 (germline): MDHEN, SYDVKM. The CDR3 reads CASSTTNTEAFF. DNA of the CDR3: TGTGCCAGCAGTACAACGAACACTGAAGCTTTCTTT.

There are many counts of this clonotype. The V and J genes are TRBV2 and TRBJ2-7; 7 bases map to TRBD2. The CDR3 is 15 residues long. CDR1 SNHLY and CDR2 FYNNEI come from the germline V gene. The V gene end was trimmed by 10 bases and the J gene end by 5 bases; junction bases not matched to a gene: 17. DNA for the CDR3: TGTGCCACCCTAGTCGCGGGGAGGGCCGGGAACGAGCAGTACTTC. Its translation: CATLVAGRAGNEQYF.

This clonotype was picked up many times. A junction end diverges from the germline sequence, so it may reflect a read error. V and J are TRBV28 and TRBJ2-7; D is perhaps TRBD1 (5 bases). Germline-derived CDR1 and CDR2 are MDHEN and SYDVKM. This CDR3 contains 12 residues. The CDR3 protein is CASGWTSYVQYF. DNA of the CDR3: TGTGCCAGCGGTTGGACAAGCTACGTGCAGTACTTC. Together with reference TRBV28 and TRBJ2-7, the CDR3 gives the full variable domain: DVKVTQSSRYLVKRTGEKVFLECVQDMDHENMFWYRQDPGLGLRLIYFSYDVKMKEKGDIPEGYSVSREKKERFSLILESASTNQTSMYLCASGWTSYVQYFGPGTRLTVT.

At least ten counts were recorded for this clonotype. The rearrangement links TRBV6-1 to TRBJ2-5; 11 bases agree with TRBD2. Trimming removed 8 bases from V and 2 bases from J; junction bases left unmatched: 10. The CDR3 consists of 16 residues. Germline V gene sequence: CDR1 MNHNS, CDR2 SASEGT. The CDR3 loop reads CASPTGLAEPQETQYF. For the CDR3, the DNA is TGTGCCAGCCCGACGGGACTAGCGGAGCCGCAAGAGACCCAGTACTTC.

This clonotype occurred many times. The CDR3 loop is CSARAGGSNTEAFF. In nucleotides, the CDR3 is TGCAGTGCCCGAGCCGGGGGATCGAACACTGAAGCTTTCTTT. This chain joins TRBV20-1 and TRBJ1-1; D might be TRBD1 (5 bases). Germline-derived CDR1 and CDR2 are DFQATT and SNEGSKA (reference sequence). The CDR3 sequence is 14 residues long. Between the trimmed V and J ends, which lost 6 bases and 1 base, there was a span of 15 bases.

The chain has TRBV6-2 or TRBV6-3 and TRBJ2-1; D not resolved. Germline V gives CDR1 MNHEY, CDR2 SVGEGT. The CDR3 runs 15 residues. The V and J ends lost 5 bases and 1 base respectively, with 12 bases between them. The CDR3 DNA follows: TGTGCCAGCAGTCCTCTGGGGAAGTCCTACAATGAGCAGTTCTTC. Its protein product is CASSPLGKSYNEQFF.

This clonotype was counted ten times or more. This sequence joins TRBV7-8 and TRBJ2-7; D may be TRBD1 (6 bases). This CDR3 comprises 13 residues. Germline V CDR1 and CDR2: SGHVS, FQNEAQ. V was trimmed by 6 bases and J by 4 bases, leaving 13 bases between them. The CDR3 coding sequence is TGTGCCAGCAGACAGGGTCGGTATTACGAGCAGTACTTC. Translating it yields CASRQGRYYEQYF.

The CDR3 region has the DNA TGTGCCAGCAGCGTCAGCGGGAGAATGTCCTACGAGCAGTACTTC. Its protein product is CASSVSGRMSYEQYF. J is TRBJ2-7 and V is TRBV7-9; TRBD2 matches 8 bases. The V and J ends lost 5 bases and 1 base, in that order; junction bases with no gene match: 7. This CDR3 region has 15 residues. Per the germline V gene, CDR1 is SEHNR and CDR2 is FQNEAQ (reference sequence).

V usage is TRBV6-1 and J usage is TRBJ1-1; D remains unclear. In germline, CDR1 is MNHNS, CDR2 SASEGT. The CDR3 sequence is 14 residues long. V was shortened by 6 bases and J by 4 bases, with 15 bases between the two germline ends. The CDR3 reads CASSHGHFGTEAFF. CDR3 nucleotides: TGTGCCAGCAGCCACGGCCATTTTGGCACTGAAGCTTTCTTT.

This clonotype was counted ten times or more. The rearrangement joins TRBV6-2 or TRBV6-3 to TRBJ2-3; possibly TRBD2 for D (6 bases). The germline V gene has CDR1 MNHEY and CDR2 SVGEGT. V was shortened by 6 bases and J by 0 bases, with 13 bases between the two germline ends. This CDR3 is built from 15 residues. CDR3: CASSRRGISTDTQYF. The DNA for the CDR3 is TGTGCCAGCAGCCGGAGGGGAATTAGCACAGATACGCAGTATTTT.

In this sample, this clonotype turned up a few times. The chain recombines TRBV2 with TRBJ2-5; no definite D call. Trimming shortened V by 7 bases and J by 2 bases, and 11 bases separated the two germline ends. CDR1 SNHLY and CDR2 FYNNEI come from the germline V gene. CDR3 size: 13 residues. The CDR3 DNA follows: TGTGCCAGCAACTTGGTGGGACAAGAGACCCAGTACTTC. This encodes CASNLVGQETQYF.

The chain recombines TRBV6-5 with TRBJ2-5, with D perhaps matching TRBD1 (7 bases). The V and J ends lost 2 bases and 9 bases respectively, with 19 bases between them. The CDR3 consists of 15 residues. Germline values: CDR1 MNHEY, CDR2 SVGAGI. CDR3 DNA: TGTGCCAGCAGTTACCAGAGCCGGGTCAGGGGGGCCCAGTACTTC. It is translated as CASSYQSRVRGAQYF.

The J gene is TRBJ2-2, the V gene TRBV6-5; 7 nucleotides match TRBD2. Germline trimming cut 1 base from V and 6 bases from J; bases unmatched to any gene: 8. The CDR3 contains 16 residues. The V gene's germline CDR1 is MNHEY and CDR2 SVGAGI. The CDR3 nucleotides read TGTGCCAGCAGTTACTTGGTGCAGGGAGGGGCCGGGGAGCTGTTTTTT. It yields the protein CASSYLVQGGAGELFF.

J is TRBJ1-1 and V is TRBV5-6, with D perhaps matching TRBD1 (6 bases). Trimming removed 7 bases at V and 4 bases at J, with 29 bases between. This CDR3 has 18 amino acids. Germline assignment: CDR1 SGHDT and CDR2 YYEEEE. The CDR3 here is CASSRPRGEMPRSTEAFF. In DNA, the CDR3 is TGTGCCAGCTCCCGGCCCAGGGGTGAAATGCCCAGGAGCACTGAAGCTTTCTTT.

CDR3 sequence reads: CASSSSNRGRGYGYTF. Here the CDR3 DNA reads TGTGCCAGCAGCTCCTCAAACAGGGGGCGGGGCTATGGCTACACCTTC. The V call is TRBV7-9, the J call TRBJ1-2; the match to TRBD1 covers 9 bases. Unmatched junction bases numbered 10, after V lost 4 bases and J lost 4 bases. The CDR3 loop spans 16 amino acids. In germline, CDR1 is SEHNR, CDR2 FQNEAQ (reference sequence).

The rearrangement links TRBV19 to TRBJ1-5; 7 positions match TRBD1. There are 14 residues in the CDR3. After removal of 8 bases from V and 0 bases from J, the junction contained 4 bases not matched to a gene. Germline V lookup: CDR1 LNHDA, CDR2 SQIVND (reference sequence). CDR3 sequence: CASRGQYSNQPQHF. The CDR3 DNA reads as TGTGCCAGTCGGGGACAGTATAGCAATCAGCCCCAGCATTTT.